This TCR beta chain derives from a study of blood T cell repertoires in COVID-19. Trimming removed 4 bases from V and 0 bases from J, with 9 bases in between. This CDR3 region has 14 residues. The V gene's germline CDR1 is MGHRA and CDR2 YSYEKL. Method: immunoSEQ multiplex PCR; TCRdb's copy keeps in-frame clones and lacks some. The table includes about 130,000 clones, roughly 86% detected once. The J gene is TRBJ1-1, the V gene TRBV4-1; unclear D gene. Sequenced sample: peripheral blood. The source of this sequence is a woman in her seventies with COVID-19, enrolled during active disease. The CDR3 DNA is TGCGCCAGCAGCCCCCCCAACATGAACACTGAAGCTTTCTTT. Protein sequence: CASSPPNMNTEAFF.